These 17 T cell receptor beta chains came from one sample sequenced in a study of control samples from healthy donors and cancer patients. Assay used: immunoSEQ multiplex PCR; TCRdb lists only in-frame clones, some missing. The sample records 150,000 to 200,000 clones, 94% being singletons. Sequenced sample: blood. The receptors derive from a woman younger than 35 in good health.

The chain carries TRBV7-2 and TRBJ1-2; D ambiguous. Germline lookup yields CDR1 SGHTA and CDR2 FQGNSA. The V gene lost 1 base and the J gene lost 5 bases, with 8 bases spanning the gap. CDR3 length: 13 amino acids. The CDR3 region is CASSLVNDYGYTF. Here the CDR3 DNA reads TGTGCCAGCAGCTTAGTTAACGATTATGGCTACACCTTC.

This clone was seen a single time. The chain employs TRBV2 and TRBJ1-6; D might be TRBD1 (6 bases). The V and J ends lost 2 bases and 8 bases respectively, with 10 bases between them. Germline V gene sequence: CDR1 SNHLY, CDR2 FYNNEI. The CDR3 has 14 amino acids. Written as DNA, the CDR3 is TGTGCCAGCAGTGAAAAGGGGGATTATTCACCCCTCCACTTT. This encodes CASSEKGDYSPLHF.

The chain has TRBV5-1 and TRBJ1-1; D remains unclear. Germline V gene data show CDR1 as SGHRS and CDR2 as YFSETQ. This CDR3 has 15 residues. Between the trimmed V and J ends, which lost 0 bases and 2 bases, there was a span of 11 bases. CDR3 sequence: CASSLGSGPNTEAFF. CDR3 nucleotides: TGCGCCAGCAGCTTGGGCTCCGGGCCCAACACTGAAGCTTTCTTT.

The CDR3 DNA reads TGTGCCAGCAGCGTAGGAAGGGCCAATGAGCAGTTCTTC. Its protein product is CASSVGRANEQFF. The chain is built from TRBV9 and TRBJ2-1; no definite D call. V was trimmed by 0 bases and J by 6 bases, leaving 7 bases between them. This CDR3 is built from 13 residues. CDR1 is SGDLS and CDR2 is YYNGEE in the germline V gene. Complete variable domain (other parts from reference TRBV9 and TRBJ2-1): DSGVTQTPKHLITATGQRVTLRCSPRSGDLSVYWYQQSLDQGLQFLIQYYNGEERAKGNILERFSAQQFPDLHSELNLSSLELGDSALYFCASSVGRANEQFFGPGTRLTVL.

The chain has TRBV4-1 and TRBJ1-3; no clear D. Germline-derived CDR1 and CDR2 are MGHRA and YSYEKL. V lost 0 bases and J lost 0, with 6 bases in between. This CDR3 spans 15 amino acids. As DNA, the CDR3 is TGCGCCAGCAGCCAAGATGCTAACTCTGGAAACACCATATATTTT. It yields the protein CASSQDANSGNTIYF.

The CDR3 loop reads CASSSFRGSPGNTEAFF. The CDR3 coding sequence is TGTGCCAGCAGCTCGTTTCGGGGTTCCCCGGGGAACACTGAAGCTTTCTTT. The chain uses TRBV11-2 and TRBJ1-1; D is undetermined. The CDR3 spans 17 residues. Trimming took 4 bases from V and 1 from J, leaving 19 bases between them. CDR1 and CDR2 (germline): SGHAT, FQNNGV.

The rearrangement joins TRBV6-5 to TRBJ2-7; D is perhaps TRBD2 (7 bases). Germline CDR1 reads MNHEY; CDR2 reads SVGAGI. V lost 5 bases, J lost 3 bases, and 17 bases lay in between. The length of the CDR3 is 15 residues. The CDR3 sequence is CASSPQEGGGYEQYF. DNA for the CDR3: TGTGCCAGCAGTCCCCAGGAGGGGGGGGGCTACGAGCAGTACTTC.

The chain uses TRBV12-3 or TRBV12-4 and TRBJ1-1; D ambiguous. V lost 3 bases and J 5 bases, leaving 10 bases between the germline ends. CDR3 size: 13 residues. The CDR3: CASSFKGGTEAFF. CDR3 sequence (DNA): TGTGCCAGCAGTTTCAAGGGAGGGACTGAAGCTTTCTTT.

This clone occurred once. V is TRBV5-1 and J is TRBJ2-5; 15 bases are shared with TRBD2. CDR1 is SGHRS, CDR2 YFSETQ, per germline. The CDR3 extends over 15 amino acids. The V segment lost 9 bases and the J segment 5 bases; nucleotides outside the gene matches: 8. The CDR3 DNA reads TGCGCCACCAGGCCGGGACTAGCGGGAGGTGAGACCCAGTACTTC. As protein: CATRPGLAGGETQYF.

This chain links TRBV15 with TRBJ2-1, with 7 nucleotides matching TRBD1. The CDR3 is made up of 15 amino acids. J gave up 4 bases and V 4 bases, and 7 bases lay outside the gene matches. Germline CDR1 is LNHNV and CDR2 is YYDKDF (reference sequence). CDR3 DNA sequence: TGTGCCACCAGCAACACGGGACAGCTTTACAATGAGCAGTTCTTC. Translating gives CATSNTGQLYNEQFF. The whole variable domain, filled in from reference TRBV15 and TRBJ2-1, reads DAMVIQNPRYQVTQFGKPVTLSCSQTLNHNVMYWYQQKSSQAPKLLFHYYDKDFNNEADTPDNFQSRRPNTSFCFLDIRSPGLGDTAMYLCATSNTGQLYNEQFFGPGTRLTVL.

The CDR3 region is CASSLNRYNSPLHF. CDR3 DNA: TGTGCCAGCAGCTTAAATCGGTATAATTCACCCCTCCACTTT. The V and J genes are TRBV7-3 and TRBJ1-6; D is unclear. In germline, CDR1 is SGHTA, CDR2 FQGTGA. The CDR3 loop spans 14 amino acids. V shed 1 base and J shed 4 bases, with 5 bases lying between them.

This clone showed up just once. The chain carries TRBV7-6 and TRBJ2-2; D remains unclear. The CDR3 sequence is 12 residues long. Per germline, CDR1 SGHVS and CDR2 FNYEAQ. The V end lost 6 bases, the J end lost 5 bases, and 7 bases lay between the germline ends. Written as DNA, the CDR3 is TGTGCCAGCAGGGCTAAAACCGGGGAGCTGTTTTTT. Its protein product is CASRAKTGELFF. Filled out from reference TRBV7-6 and TRBJ2-2, the complete variable domain reads GAGVSQSPRYKVTKRGQDVALRCDPISGHVSLYWYRQALGQGPEFLTYFNYEAQQDKSGLPNDRFSAERPEGSISTLTIQRTEQRDSAMYRCASRAKTGELFFGEGSRLTVL.

The genes are TRBV19 and TRBJ1-5; 7 bases line up with TRBD1. The CDR3 consists of 16 residues. The junction had 8 bases not matched to a gene; V was cut back by 5 bases and J by 1 base. Germline-derived CDR1 and CDR2 are LNHDA and SQIVND (reference sequence). The CDR3 sequence is CASSPRGVISNQPQHF. CDR3 coding DNA: TGTGCCAGTAGTCCCAGGGGGGTAATCAGCAATCAGCCCCAGCATTTT.

This rearrangement joins TRBV5-8 to TRBJ2-1, with D possibly TRBD1 on 6 matching bases. The V and J ends lost 2 bases and 9 bases respectively, with 9 bases between them. In germline, CDR1 is SGHTS, CDR2 YDEGEE. The CDR3 sequence is 12 residues long. CDR3 bases: TGTGCCAGCAGCTTTTTAGGGGGTGAGCAGTTCTTC. Translating it yields CASSFLGGEQFF.

The chain is built from TRBV10-3 and TRBJ1-2, with D maybe TRBD1 (5 bases). The V and J ends lost 3 bases and 6 bases respectively, with 5 bases between them. Germline V lookup: CDR1 ENHRY, CDR2 SYGVKD. The CDR3 is 11 amino acids. DNA for the CDR3: TGTGCCATCAGTGACAGGGATGGCTACACCTTC. Its protein is CAISDRDGYTF.

The chain joins TRBV6-2 or TRBV6-3 to TRBJ1-2, with TRBD1 matching 8 bases. Germline trimming cut 0 bases from V and 1 base from J; bases unmatched to any gene: 7. This CDR3 has 17 residues. From germline, CDR1 is MNHEY and CDR2 SVGEGT. The CDR3: CASSYSIGDRFNYGYTF. The CDR3 DNA follows: TGTGCCAGCAGTTACTCGATTGGGGACAGGTTTAACTATGGCTACACCTTC.

The chain is built from TRBV28 and TRBJ1-5; perhaps TRBD1 as D (5 bases). Looked up from germline, CDR1 is MDHEN and CDR2 is SYDVKM. This CDR3 spans 16 amino acids. Trimming pared 7 bases from V and 6 bases from J, leaving 22 bases between. The CDR3 DNA sequence: TGTGCCAGCAATACTCGGGGCAGTCCGATGGGTCAGCCCCAGCATTTT. Encoded protein: CASNTRGSPMGQPQHF. The variable domain in full, with the rest retrieved from reference TRBV28 and TRBJ1-5, is DVKVTQSSRYLVKRTGEKVFLECVQDMDHENMFWYRQDPGLGLRLIYFSYDVKMKEKGDIPEGYSVSREKKERFSLILESASTNQTSMYLCASNTRGSPMGQPQHFGDGTRLSIL.